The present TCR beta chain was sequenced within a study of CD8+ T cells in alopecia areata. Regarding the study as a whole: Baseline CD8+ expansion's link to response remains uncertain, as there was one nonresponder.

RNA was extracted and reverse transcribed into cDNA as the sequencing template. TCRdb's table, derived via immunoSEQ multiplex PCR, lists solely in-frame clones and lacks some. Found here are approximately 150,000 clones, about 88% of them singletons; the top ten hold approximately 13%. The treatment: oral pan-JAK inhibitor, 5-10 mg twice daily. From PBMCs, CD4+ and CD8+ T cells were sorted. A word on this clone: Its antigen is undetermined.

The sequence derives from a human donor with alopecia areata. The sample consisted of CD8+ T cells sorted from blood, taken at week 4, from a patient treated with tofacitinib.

CDR3 bases: TGTGCCAGCAGCCCGGGGACGTCCAACACCGGGGAGCTGTTTTTT. Translated, it gives CASSPGTSNTGELFF. This chain joins TRBV5-4 and TRBJ2-2; TRBD1 or TRBD2 may be the D gene (5 bases each). The germline V gene has CDR1 SGHNT and CDR2 YYREEE (reference sequence). Deletions cut 4 bases from V and 2 bases from J, with 12 bases between. The CDR3 extends over 15 amino acids.